This section outlines one TCR beta chain sequence together with its context. Positively selected for CCR7, the CD45RO-negative cells used as naive CD8 cells excluded terminally differentiated effector memory CD45RA+ cells. The donor population consisted of healthy HIV-negative adults with no recent acute infections or vaccinations. Every one of the donors was a Caucasian adult that lived in Nashville, Tennessee. TCRdb keeps only in-frame clones here, not all; method: immunoSEQ multiplex PCR. This sample has 800,000 or so clones, with 95% to 97% found just once. This record belongs to a study of shared clonotypes between healthy human individuals. For the study at large: Each donor's CD4 naive and CD4 memory cells filled three plates apiece, CD8 naive two, and CD8 memory one.

The CDR3 is 17 amino acids. Germline CDR1 SGHDN, CDR2 FVKESK. Trimming removed 0 bases from V and 0 bases from J, with 15 bases in between. The chain combines TRBV14 with TRBJ2-7; tentatively, D is TRBD1 (5 bases). Sequencing was performed on naive CD8+ T cells sorted from blood. The source of this sequence is a young man in good health. DNA for the CDR3: TGTGCCAGCAGCCAAGATCTTTTTACGGACAACTCCTACGAGCAGTACTTC. This sequence encodes CASSQDLFTDNSYEQYF.